The 10 T cell receptor beta chains presented below share a single source sample, sequenced in a study of early T cells in non-severe SARS-CoV-2 infection. TCRdb re-called the 5' RACE reads with MiXCR, one entry per CDR3 protein. The data show roughly 70,000 distinct CDR3 sequences, 20% seen once. This specimen was whole blood, taken at baseline. Receptors were obtained from an adult who was a healthcare worker with PCR-confirmed SARS-CoV-2 infection or an uninfected control (not recorded which).

This clonotype was counted between two and nine times. The CDR3 here is CASKAESNQPQHF. The DNA of the CDR3 is TGTGCCAGCAAAGCAGAGAGCAATCAGCCCCAGCATTTT. The rearrangement uses TRBV2 and TRBJ1-5; D is uncertain. CDR1 is SNHLY, CDR2 FYNNEI, per germline. Trimming took off 7 bases at V and 1 base at J, with 8 bases between the two ends. The CDR3 runs to 13 residues.

This clonotype was picked up one time. The V gene is TRBV4-1, the J gene TRBJ1-2; 8 positions agree with TRBD1. CDR3 size: 16 residues. From germline, CDR1 is MGHRA and CDR2 YSYEKL. After removal of 1 base from V and 1 base from J, the junction contained 5 bases not matched to a gene. The CDR3 region is CASSQGAGGLNYGYTF. DNA of the CDR3: TGCGCCAGCAGCCAAGGGGCAGGGGGCCTTAACTATGGCTACACCTTC.

V is TRBV3-1 and J is TRBJ2-2; TRBD1 agrees at 9 bases. The trim removed 4 bases at V and 6 bases at J, leaving 6 bases unmatched. Germline V lookup: CDR1 LGHDT, CDR2 YNNKEL (reference sequence). The CDR3 has 15 amino acids. The CDR3 spells CASSLGQGVAGELFF. The CDR3 coding sequence is TGTGCCAGCAGCCTGGGACAGGGCGTTGCCGGGGAGCTGTTTTTT.

The chain carries TRBV7-3 and TRBJ1-1; TRBD1 might be the D (5 bases). Trimming removed 2 bases from V and 4 bases from J, with 14 bases in between. CDR3 length: 15 residues. Germline V lookup: CDR1 SGHTA, CDR2 FQGTGA. CDR3 sequence reads: CASSLLPGRITEAFF. CDR3 coding DNA: TGTGCCAGCAGCTTATTACCAGGGCGAATCACTGAAGCTTTCTTT.

The J gene is TRBJ2-6, the V gene TRBV12-3 or TRBV12-4; D not resolved. The ends were cut back, 2 bases at V and 2 bases at J, with 7 bases in the middle. The CDR3 sequence is 15 residues long. CDR3 in amino acids: CASSLSPPGANVLTF. The CDR3 DNA reads TGTGCCAGCAGTTTATCCCCCCCTGGGGCCAACGTCCTGACTTTC.

The chain recombines TRBV29-1 with TRBJ1-1; D perhaps matches TRBD1 (5 bases). V was clipped by 5 bases and J by 2 bases, with 9 bases between them. The germline V gene has CDR1 SQVTM and CDR2 ANQGSEA. The CDR3 runs 12 residues. The CDR3 protein is CSVNRGNTEAFF. CDR3 DNA: TGCAGCGTTAATAGGGGTAACACTGAAGCTTTCTTT.

This clonotype was seen a few times. V is TRBV6-5 and J is TRBJ1-1; D not resolved. Germline CDR1 is MNHEY and CDR2 is SVGAGI. The length of the CDR3 is 14 residues. V lost 0 bases and J 5 bases, leaving 10 bases between the germline ends. CDR3: CASSYSTVGTEAFF. The CDR3 DNA reads TGTGCCAGCAGTTACTCGACGGTCGGGACTGAAGCTTTCTTT.

The gene calls are TRBV5-1 and TRBJ1-2, with D possibly matching TRBD1 (5 bases). This CDR3 has 16 residues. With 0 bases removed from V and 0 bases from J, the gap between germline ends came to 12 bases. CDR1 is SGHRS and CDR2 is YFSETQ in the germline V gene. The CDR3: CASSLVGRAANYGYTF. The DNA of the CDR3 is TGCGCCAGCAGCTTGGTGGGCAGGGCAGCTAACTATGGCTACACCTTC.

This clonotype appeared a few times. V is TRBV5-4 and J is TRBJ2-7; 8 nucleotides agree with TRBD2. Germline CDR1 SGHNT, CDR2 YYREEE (reference sequence). Trimming cost V 0 bases and J 4 bases; bases outside gene matches: 3. The CDR3 covers 14 residues. The CDR3 sequence is CASSLGRGGYEQYF. CDR3 in DNA: TGTGCCAGCAGCTTGGGACGGGGGGGATACGAGCAGTACTTC.

This clonotype appeared a few times. The J gene is TRBJ1-1, the V gene TRBV18; 8 nucleotides line up with TRBD1. V dropped 3 bases and J dropped 1; count of bases not matched to a gene: 7. Germline CDR1 KGHSH, CDR2 LQKENI. This CDR3 has 16 residues. The CDR3 here is CASSPSGGAGNTEAFF. The CDR3, as DNA: TGTGCCAGCTCACCCTCAGGGGGCGCAGGGAACACTGAAGCTTTCTTT.